The clone carrying this TCR beta chain showed up many times. Its antigen is unidentified. This sample is drawn from a study of T cell repertoires in cytomegalovirus infection. Findings and caveats of the study: Across the ex vivo response, the dominant clonotypes were HLA-C-restricted CMV-specific TCR beta clonotypes.

TCRdb reanalysed the reads using MiXCR and keeps one entry per CDR3 protein. The data show fewer than 700,000 distinct CDR3 sequences, 20% to 25% seen once. Per the germline V gene, CDR1 is SGHAT and CDR2 is FQNNGV. CDR3 length equals 12 residues. Trimming took off 5 bases at V and 3 bases at J, with 7 bases between the two ends. The material sequenced was CD8+ T cells from PBMCs. V is TRBV11-2 and J is TRBJ2-5; the D is unclear. This clonotype was sampled from a human donor in good health (CMV status not recorded). Some clones in this sample may be carry-over from other donors' samples. CDR3 sequence (DNA): TGTGCCAGCAGCCCGCCGGAAGAGACCCAGTACTTC. It yields the protein CASSPPEETQYF.